These 4 T cell receptor beta chains came from one sample sequenced in a study of graft-versus-host responses after intestinal transplantation. No antigen has been assigned to these receptors. Clones were read by immunoSEQ multiplex PCR, and TCRdb kept only the in-frame ones, dropping some. Of over 100,000 clones listed, about 90% are singletons. Specimen: unstimulated CD4+ T cells sorted from spleen or lymph node cells, collected before intestinal transplant. All receptors derive from a human donor who received an intestinal transplant.

This chain joins TRBV27 and TRBJ2-7; the match to TRBD2 covers 7 bases. The V and J ends lost 5 bases and 3 bases, in that order; junction bases with no gene match: 4. This CDR3 contains 13 residues. The germline CDR1 and CDR2 sequences are MNHEY and SMNVEV (reference sequence). CDR3 sequence: CASSHSGGYEQYF. CDR3 bases: TGTGCCAGCAGTCATTCGGGGGGCTACGAGCAGTACTTC.

A note on this clone: A read error is likely, as this CDR3 ends without the conserved phenylalanine or tryptophan. The limits of the CDR3 on the DNA are not certain, so only TCRdb's listed CDR3 is given. This rearrangement joins TRBV2 to TRBJ2-7; the table's D call, TRBD2, has no DNA check behind it. The CDR3 spans 11 residues, counting both ends. Germline V gene sequence: CDR1 SNHLY, CDR2 FYNNEI. The CDR3 loop is CASSAAEEPEL.

The chain uses TRBV19 and TRBJ1-1; no reliable D call. Germline loops: CDR1 LNHDA, CDR2 SQIVND (reference sequence). The CDR3 length is 13 residues. V was clipped by 1 base and J by 6 bases, with 9 bases between them. DNA of the CDR3: TGTGCCAGTAGTATAGTTGGGAGGTCTGAAGCTTTCTTT. This sequence encodes CASSIVGRSEAFF.

V usage is TRBV10-2 and J usage is TRBJ2-2, with 11 bases identical to TRBD2. Germline loops: CDR1 WSHSY, CDR2 SAAADI. CDR3 length equals 14 residues. After removal of 8 bases from V and 7 bases from J, the junction contained 6 bases not matched to a gene. The CDR3 reads CASVVAGGGGELFF. The CDR3, as DNA: TGCGCCAGCGTGGTAGCGGGAGGGGGCGGGGAGCTGTTTTTT.